This entry lists 2 T cell receptor beta chains sequenced from one sample in a study of a mutant IDH1 vaccine in newly diagnosed glioma. Assay used: immunoSEQ multiplex PCR; TCRdb lists only in-frame clones, some missing. The data hold about 98,000 clones, with approximately 90% observed a single time. Time point denoted: baseline, week 1 (first vaccination visit). Treatment defined: pre-vaccination baseline after standard-of-care therapy. Source: PBMCs, taken from a glioma patient treated with radiotherapy, temozolomide or both. The receptors here all came from a woman aged 50 to 65 with glioma.

The V gene is TRBV13, the J gene TRBJ1-1; D unresolved. V was cut by 8 bases and J by 4 bases, with 14 bases left in between. The germline CDR1 and CDR2 sequences are PRHDT and FYEKMQ (reference sequence). This CDR3 is 13 amino acids long. CDR3 protein: CASLSGSSTEAFF. DNA of the CDR3: TGTGCCAGCTTATCGGGTTCGAGCACTGAAGCTTTCTTT.

The V call is TRBV5-4, the J call TRBJ2-7; TRBD2 aligns across 7 bases. The germline gives CDR1 SGHNT, CDR2 YYREEE (reference sequence). The CDR3 covers 15 residues. The trim removed 0 bases at V and 1 base at J, leaving 4 bases unmatched. The DNA of the CDR3 is TGTGCCAGCAGCTTGGGGGGGAGGGGATCCTACGAGCAGTACTTC. This gives the protein CASSLGGRGSYEQYF.